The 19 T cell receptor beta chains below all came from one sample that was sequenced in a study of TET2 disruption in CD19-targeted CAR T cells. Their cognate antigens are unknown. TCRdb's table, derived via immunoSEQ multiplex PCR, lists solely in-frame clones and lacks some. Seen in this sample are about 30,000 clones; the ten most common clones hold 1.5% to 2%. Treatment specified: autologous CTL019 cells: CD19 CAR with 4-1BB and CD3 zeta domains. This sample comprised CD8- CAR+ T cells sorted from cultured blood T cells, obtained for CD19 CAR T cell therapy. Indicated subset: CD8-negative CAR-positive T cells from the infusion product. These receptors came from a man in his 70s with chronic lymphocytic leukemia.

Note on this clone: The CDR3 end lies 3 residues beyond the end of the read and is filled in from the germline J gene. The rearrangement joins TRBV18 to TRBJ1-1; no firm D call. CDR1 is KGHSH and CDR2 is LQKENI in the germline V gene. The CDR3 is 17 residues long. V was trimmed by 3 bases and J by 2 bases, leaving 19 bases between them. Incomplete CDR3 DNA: TGTGCCAGCTCACCCGGAGTTCCAGGTGGGTCCAACACTGAA. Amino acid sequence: CASSPGVPGGSNTE. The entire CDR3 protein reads CASSPGVPGGSNTEAFF.

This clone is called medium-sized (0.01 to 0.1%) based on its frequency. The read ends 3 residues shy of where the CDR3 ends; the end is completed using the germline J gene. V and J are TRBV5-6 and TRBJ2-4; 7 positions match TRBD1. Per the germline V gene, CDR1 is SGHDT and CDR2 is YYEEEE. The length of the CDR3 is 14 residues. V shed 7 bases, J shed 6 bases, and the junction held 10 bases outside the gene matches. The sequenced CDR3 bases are TGTGCCAGCGGGGGTACAGGGGTCGGAAACATT. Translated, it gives CASGGTGVGNI. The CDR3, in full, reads CASGGTGVGNIQYF.

The sequenced CDR3 bases are TGCGCCAGCAGCCCCTTGGAAGCGGGGGGGCCAGCCCCTTACGAG. Translation: CASSPLEAGGPAPYE. From start to end, the CDR3 is CASSPLEAGGPAPYEQYF. The chain links TRBV4-1 to TRBJ2-7, with 10 bases identical to TRBD2. The read terminates 3 residues ahead of where the CDR3 ends, so the germline J gene completes it. This CDR3 spans 18 amino acids. Trimming cost V 4 bases and J 4 bases; bases outside gene matches: 16. The germline V gene encodes CDR1 MGHRA and CDR2 YSYEKL.

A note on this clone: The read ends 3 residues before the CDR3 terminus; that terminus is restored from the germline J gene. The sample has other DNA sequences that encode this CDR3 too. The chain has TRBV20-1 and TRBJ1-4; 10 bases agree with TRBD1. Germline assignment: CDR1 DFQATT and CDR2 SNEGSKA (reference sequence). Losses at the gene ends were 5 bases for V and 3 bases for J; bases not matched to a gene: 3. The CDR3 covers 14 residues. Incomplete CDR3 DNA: TGCAGTGCTCGACAGGGGGCGGCTAATGAAAAA. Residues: CSARQGAANEK. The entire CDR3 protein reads CSARQGAANEKLFF.

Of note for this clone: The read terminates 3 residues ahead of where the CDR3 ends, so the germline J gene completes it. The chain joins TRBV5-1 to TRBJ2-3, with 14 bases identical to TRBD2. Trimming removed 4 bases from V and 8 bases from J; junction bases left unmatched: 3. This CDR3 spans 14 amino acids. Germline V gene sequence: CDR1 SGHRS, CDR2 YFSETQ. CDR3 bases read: TGCGCCAGCAGCCAGGGACTAGCGGGGGCTACG. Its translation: CASSQGLAGAT. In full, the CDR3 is CASSQGLAGATQYF.

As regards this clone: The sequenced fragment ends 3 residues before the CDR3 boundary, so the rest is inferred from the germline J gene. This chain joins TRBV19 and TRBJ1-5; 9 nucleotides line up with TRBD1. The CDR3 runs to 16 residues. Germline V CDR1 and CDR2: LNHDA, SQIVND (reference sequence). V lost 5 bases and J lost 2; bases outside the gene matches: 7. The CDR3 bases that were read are TGTGCCAGTAGTCCCATGGACAGGGGCGGCAATCAGCCC. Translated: CASSPMDRGGNQP. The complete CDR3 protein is CASSPMDRGGNQPQHF. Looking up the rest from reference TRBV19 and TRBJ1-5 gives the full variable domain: DGGITQSPKYLFRKEGQNVTLSCEQNLNHDAMYWYRQDPGQGLRLIYYSQIVNDFQKGDIAEGYSVSREKKESFPLTVTSAQKNPTAFYLCASSPMDRGGNQPQHFGDGTRLSIL.

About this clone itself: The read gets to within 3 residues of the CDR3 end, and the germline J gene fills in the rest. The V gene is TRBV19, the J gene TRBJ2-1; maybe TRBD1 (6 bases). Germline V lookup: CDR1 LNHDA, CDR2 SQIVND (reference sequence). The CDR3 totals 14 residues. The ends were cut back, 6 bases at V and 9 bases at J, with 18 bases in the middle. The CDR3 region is CASSPQGFHGEQFF. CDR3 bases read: TGTGCCAGTAGCCCCCAGGGGTTCCATGGTGAG.

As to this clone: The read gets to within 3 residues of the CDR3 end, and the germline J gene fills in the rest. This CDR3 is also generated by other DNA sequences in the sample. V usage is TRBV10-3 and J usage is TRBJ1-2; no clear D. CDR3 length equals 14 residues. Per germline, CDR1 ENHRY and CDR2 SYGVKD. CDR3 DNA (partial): TGTGCCATCAGTGAGGAGGGCCCTGATCGTGGT. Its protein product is CAISEEGPDRG. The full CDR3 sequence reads CAISEEGPDRGYTF.

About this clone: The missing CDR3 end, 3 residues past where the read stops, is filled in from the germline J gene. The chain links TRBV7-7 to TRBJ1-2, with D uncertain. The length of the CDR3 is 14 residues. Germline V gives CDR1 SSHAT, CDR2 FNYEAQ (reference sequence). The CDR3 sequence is CASSTSGPYNDYTF. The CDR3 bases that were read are TGTGCCAGCAGCACTAGCGGGCCCTACAATGAC. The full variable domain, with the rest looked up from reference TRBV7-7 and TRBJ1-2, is GAGVSQSPRYKVTKRGQDVTLRCDPISSHATLYWYQQALGQGPEFLTYFNYEAQPDKSGLPSDRFSAERPEGSISTLTIQRTEQRDSAMYRCASSTSGPYNDYTFGSGTRLTVV.

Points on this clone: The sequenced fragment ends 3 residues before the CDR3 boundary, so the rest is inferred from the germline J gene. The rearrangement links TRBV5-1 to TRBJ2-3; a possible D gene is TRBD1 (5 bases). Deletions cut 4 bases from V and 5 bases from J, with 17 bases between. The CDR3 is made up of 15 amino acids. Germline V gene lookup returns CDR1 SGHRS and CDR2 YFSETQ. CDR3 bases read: TGCGCCAGCAGCCTACAGGACCCTTTACGAGATACG. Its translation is CASSLQDPLRDT. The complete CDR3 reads CASSLQDPLRDTQYF. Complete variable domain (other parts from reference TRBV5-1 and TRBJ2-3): KAGVTQTPRYLIKTRGQQVTLSCSPISGHRSVSWYQQTPGQGLQFLFEYFSETQRNKGNFPGRFSGRQFSNSRSEMNVSTLELGDSALYLCASSLQDPLRDTQYFGPGTRLTVL.

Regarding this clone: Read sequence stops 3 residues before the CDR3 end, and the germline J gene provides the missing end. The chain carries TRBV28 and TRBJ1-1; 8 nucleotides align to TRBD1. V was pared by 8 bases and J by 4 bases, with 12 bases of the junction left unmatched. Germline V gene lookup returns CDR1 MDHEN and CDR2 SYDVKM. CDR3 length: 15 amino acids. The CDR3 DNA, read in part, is TGTGCCAGCGGAGCCCGGACAGGGAAGGTCACTGAA. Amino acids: CASGARTGKVTE. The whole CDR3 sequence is CASGARTGKVTEAFF.

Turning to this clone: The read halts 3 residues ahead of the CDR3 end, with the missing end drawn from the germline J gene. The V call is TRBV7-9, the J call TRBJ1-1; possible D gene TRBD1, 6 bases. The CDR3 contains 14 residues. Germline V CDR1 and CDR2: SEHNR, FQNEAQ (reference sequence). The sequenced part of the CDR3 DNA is TGTGCCAGCAGCCCGGGGGGCAGGGAAGAGACA. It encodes CASSPGGREET. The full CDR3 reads CASSPGGREETAFF.

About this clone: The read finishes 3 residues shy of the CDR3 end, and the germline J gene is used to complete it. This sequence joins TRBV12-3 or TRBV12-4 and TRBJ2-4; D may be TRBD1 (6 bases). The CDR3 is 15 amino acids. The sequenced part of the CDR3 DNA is TGTGCCAGCAGTTTAGTTAAGGGACACGGGGAGACT. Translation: CASSLVKGHGET. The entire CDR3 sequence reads CASSLVKGHGETQYF.

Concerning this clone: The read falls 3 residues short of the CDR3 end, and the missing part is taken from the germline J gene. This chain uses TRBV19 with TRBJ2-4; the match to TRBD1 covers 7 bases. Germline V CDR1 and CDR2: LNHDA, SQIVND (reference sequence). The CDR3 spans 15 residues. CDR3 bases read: TGTGCCAGTAGTACCCAAGACAGGGATGCGCGCGGT. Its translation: CASSTQDRDARG. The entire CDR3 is CASSTQDRDARGQYF.

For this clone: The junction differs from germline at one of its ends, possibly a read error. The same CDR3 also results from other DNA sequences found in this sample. CDR3 amino acids: CASSLYGGPVGNTIYF. The DNA read from the CDR3 is TGTGCCAGCAGCTTATACGGGGGGCCAGTTGGAAACACT. The chain joins TRBV7-8 to TRBJ1-3; D might be TRBD1 (6 bases). The CDR3 end falls 3 residues outside the read, so it is completed with the germline J gene. From germline, CDR1 is SGHVS and CDR2 FQNEAQ. The CDR3 covers 16 residues.

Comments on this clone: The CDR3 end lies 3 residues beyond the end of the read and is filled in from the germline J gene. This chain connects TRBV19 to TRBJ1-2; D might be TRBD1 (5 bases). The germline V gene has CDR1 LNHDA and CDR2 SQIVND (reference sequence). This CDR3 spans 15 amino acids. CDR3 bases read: TGTGCCAGTAGTATAGCCCTCCTGGGGCCCTACGAC. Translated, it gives CASSIALLGPYD. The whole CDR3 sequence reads CASSIALLGPYDYTF.

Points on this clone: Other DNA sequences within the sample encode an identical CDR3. CDR3 bases read: TGTGCCAGCAGTGCGGAACTAGCGGGGGCCTCC. Its protein is CASSAELAGAS. The full-length CDR3 reads as CASSAELAGASIYF. The V and J genes are TRBV6-2 or TRBV6-3 and TRBJ1-3, with D possibly being TRBD1 (6 bases). With the read ending 3 residues before the CDR3 end, the germline J gene is used to fill in that end. CDR1 MNHEY and CDR2 SVGEGT come from the germline V gene. The CDR3 is 14 amino acids.

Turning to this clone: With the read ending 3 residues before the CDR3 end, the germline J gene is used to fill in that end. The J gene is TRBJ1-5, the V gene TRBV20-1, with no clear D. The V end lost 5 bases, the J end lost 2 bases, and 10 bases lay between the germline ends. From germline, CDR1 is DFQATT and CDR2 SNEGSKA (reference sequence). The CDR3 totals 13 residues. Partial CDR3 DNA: TGCAGTGCTGCGGACGGGGGCAATCAGCCC. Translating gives CSAADGGNQP. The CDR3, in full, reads CSAADGGNQPQHF.

This CDR3 is CASLPNRNTGELFF. The CDR3 DNA, read in part, is TGTGCCAGCTTACCTAACAGGAACACCGGGGAG. The chain carries TRBV18 and TRBJ2-2; D is unclear. The observed sequence ends 3 residues before the CDR3 terminus, with the missing tail filled in from the germline J gene. CDR3 length: 14 residues. V was trimmed by 7 bases and J by 1 base, leaving 10 bases between them. Germline-derived CDR1 and CDR2 are KGHSH and LQKENI.